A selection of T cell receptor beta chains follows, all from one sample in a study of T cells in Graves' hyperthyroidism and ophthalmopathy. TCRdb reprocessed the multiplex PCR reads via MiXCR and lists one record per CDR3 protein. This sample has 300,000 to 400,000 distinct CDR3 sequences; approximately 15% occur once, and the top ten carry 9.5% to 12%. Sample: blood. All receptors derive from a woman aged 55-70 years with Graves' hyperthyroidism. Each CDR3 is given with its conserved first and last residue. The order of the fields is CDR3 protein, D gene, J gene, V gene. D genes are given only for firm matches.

CDR3 protein: CATLGEVPNGYTF
D gene: -
J gene: TRBJ1-2
V gene: TRBV10-3

CDR3 protein: CASSRDRENIQYF
D gene: TRBD1
J gene: TRBJ2-4
V gene: TRBV12-3/TRBV12-4

CDR3 protein: CASSHQQGPKNIQYF
D gene: -
J gene: TRBJ2-4
V gene: TRBV4-1

CDR3 protein: CASSLVSGRRGSEQYF
D gene: TRBD2
J gene: TRBJ2-7
V gene: TRBV5-1

CDR3 protein: CASSVDFGRTSGEQYF
D gene: -
J gene: TRBJ2-7
V gene: TRBV9

CDR3 protein: CATATSIETQYF
D gene: TRBD2
J gene: TRBJ2-5
V gene: TRBV3-1

CDR3 protein: CASSSGTRAETQYF
D gene: -
J gene: TRBJ2-3
V gene: TRBV11-2

CDR3 protein: CASSRSGFSNQPQHF
D gene: -
J gene: TRBJ1-5
V gene: TRBV27

CDR3 protein: CASSSPRGTQYF
D gene: -
J gene: TRBJ2-3
V gene: TRBV12-3/TRBV12-4

CDR3 protein: CATGTAYSNRPQHF
D gene: TRBD1
J gene: TRBJ1-5
V gene: TRBV24-1

CDR3 protein: CSARVLTSTDTQYF
D gene: -
J gene: TRBJ2-3
V gene: TRBV20-1

CDR3 protein: CASSRSFQGSYEQYF
D gene: -
J gene: TRBJ2-7
V gene: TRBV6-1

CDR3 protein: CASIWSSGIYEQYF
D gene: TRBD2
J gene: TRBJ2-7
V gene: TRBV6-4

CDR3 protein: CAWSLQTYGYTF
D gene: -
J gene: TRBJ1-2
V gene: TRBV30

CDR3 protein: CSARGLGEQYF
D gene: -
J gene: TRBJ2-3
V gene: TRBV20-1

CDR3 protein: CATIQGGRYNEQFF
D gene: -
J gene: TRBJ2-1
V gene: TRBV28

CDR3 protein: CSAPGQGNQETQYF
D gene: TRBD1
J gene: TRBJ2-5
V gene: TRBV20-1

CDR3 protein: CASRQGVNTEAFF
D gene: -
J gene: TRBJ1-1
V gene: TRBV19

CDR3 protein: CAWSVARLNTEAFF
D gene: -
J gene: TRBJ1-1
V gene: TRBV30

CDR3 protein: CASSMRTSGYNEQFF
D gene: TRBD2
J gene: TRBJ2-1
V gene: TRBV19

CDR3 protein: CSASRLSGKQFF
D gene: TRBD2
J gene: TRBJ2-1
V gene: TRBV20-1

CDR3 protein: CSVEDRSAQVRSQYF
D gene: -
J gene: TRBJ2-3
V gene: TRBV29-1

CDR3 protein: CASSLGPNYGYTF
D gene: -
J gene: TRBJ1-2
V gene: TRBV7-3

CDR3 protein: CASSERRVAFF
D gene: -
J gene: TRBJ1-1
V gene: TRBV2

CDR3 protein: CASSLVRTPVNGEAFF
D gene: -
J gene: TRBJ1-1
V gene: TRBV11-2

CDR3 protein: CSASVSGSGDEQYF
D gene: TRBD2
J gene: TRBJ2-7
V gene: TRBV20-1

CDR3 protein: CSVEPGTSGYSTDTQYF
D gene: TRBD2
J gene: TRBJ2-3
V gene: TRBV29-1

CDR3 protein: CASSKRLAGLTDTQYF
D gene: TRBD2
J gene: TRBJ2-3
V gene: TRBV5-1

CDR3 protein: CASSETVGLAGYEQYF
D gene: TRBD2
J gene: TRBJ2-7
V gene: TRBV13

CDR3 protein: CSATQGYEQYF
D gene: -
J gene: TRBJ2-7
V gene: TRBV20-1

CDR3 protein: CATSRDPGSEKLFF
D gene: -
J gene: TRBJ1-4
V gene: TRBV15

CDR3 protein: CASSYQAGAKTQYF
D gene: TRBD2
J gene: TRBJ2-5
V gene: TRBV6-9

CDR3 protein: CAWSPSYGYTF
D gene: -
J gene: TRBJ1-2
V gene: TRBV30

CDR3 protein: CASSPPPSGGPNEQFF
D gene: TRBD2
J gene: TRBJ2-1
V gene: TRBV18

CDR3 protein: CASRGTSGSYYEQYF
D gene: TRBD2
J gene: TRBJ2-7
V gene: TRBV6-1

CDR3 protein: CASSIGPSGGSNQPQHF
D gene: TRBD1
J gene: TRBJ1-5
V gene: TRBV19

CDR3 protein: CASSATPGTGNTEAFF
D gene: TRBD1
J gene: TRBJ1-1
V gene: TRBV12-3/TRBV12-4

CDR3 protein: CASSSDGEKYEQYF
D gene: -
J gene: TRBJ2-7
V gene: TRBV5-1

CDR3 protein: CASRRWLNQPQHF
D gene: -
J gene: TRBJ1-5
V gene: TRBV28

CDR3 protein: CASSHGGREAFF
D gene: -
J gene: TRBJ1-1
V gene: TRBV6-1

CDR3 protein: CASSLDGGTIYF
D gene: -
J gene: TRBJ1-3
V gene: TRBV5-1

CDR3 protein: CASSTGRNEKLFF
D gene: -
J gene: TRBJ1-4
V gene: TRBV5-6

CDR3 protein: CASSSGLAGVEYEQYF
D gene: TRBD2
J gene: TRBJ2-7
V gene: TRBV5-6

CDR3 protein: CASSILAGYNEQFF
D gene: TRBD2
J gene: TRBJ2-1
V gene: TRBV19

CDR3 protein: CASSLHRGYEQYF
D gene: TRBD1
J gene: TRBJ2-7
V gene: TRBV11-1

CDR3 protein: CAWSVQGRQPQHF
D gene: TRBD1
J gene: TRBJ1-5
V gene: TRBV30

CDR3 protein: CASSQDRVTNEKLFF
D gene: TRBD1
J gene: TRBJ1-4
V gene: TRBV6-1

CDR3 protein: CASSQGGQGNSSPLHF
D gene: TRBD1
J gene: TRBJ1-6
V gene: TRBV3-1

CDR3 protein: CASSSGWGQGAEEQFF
D gene: TRBD1
J gene: TRBJ2-1
V gene: TRBV11-2